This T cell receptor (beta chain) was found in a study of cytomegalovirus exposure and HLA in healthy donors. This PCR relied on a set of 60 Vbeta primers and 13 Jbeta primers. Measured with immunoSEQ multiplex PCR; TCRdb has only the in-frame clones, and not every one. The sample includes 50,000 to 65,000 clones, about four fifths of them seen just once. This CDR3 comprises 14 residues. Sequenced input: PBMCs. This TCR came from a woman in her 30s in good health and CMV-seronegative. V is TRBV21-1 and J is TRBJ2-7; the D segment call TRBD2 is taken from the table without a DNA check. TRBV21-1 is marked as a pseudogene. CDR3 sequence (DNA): TGTGCCAGCAGCATCGAGGACTGGCTCTACGAGCAGTACGTC. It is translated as CASSIEDWLYEQYV.